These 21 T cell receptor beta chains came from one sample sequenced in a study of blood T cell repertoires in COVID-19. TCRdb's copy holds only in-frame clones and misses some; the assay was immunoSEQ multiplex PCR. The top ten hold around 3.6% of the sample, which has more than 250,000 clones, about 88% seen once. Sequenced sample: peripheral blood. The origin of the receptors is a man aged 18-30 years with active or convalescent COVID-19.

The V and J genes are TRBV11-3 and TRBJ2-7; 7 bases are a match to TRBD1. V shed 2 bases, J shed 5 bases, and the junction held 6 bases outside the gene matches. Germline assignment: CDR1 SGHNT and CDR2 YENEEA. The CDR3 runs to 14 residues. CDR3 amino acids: CASSLRGTGDEQYF. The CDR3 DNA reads TGTGCCAGCAGCTTAAGGGGTACAGGGGACGAGCAGTACTTC. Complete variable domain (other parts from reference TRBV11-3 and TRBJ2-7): EAGVVQSPRYKIIEKKQPVAFWCNPISGHNTLYWYLQNLGQGPELLIRYENEEAVDDSQLPKDRFSAERLKGVDSTLKIQPAELGDSAVYLCASSLRGTGDEQYFGPGTRLTVT.

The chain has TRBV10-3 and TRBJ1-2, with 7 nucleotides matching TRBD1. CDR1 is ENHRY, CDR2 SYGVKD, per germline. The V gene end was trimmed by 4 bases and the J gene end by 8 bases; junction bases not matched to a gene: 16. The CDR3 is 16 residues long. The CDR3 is CAISVGLNRGRGGYTF. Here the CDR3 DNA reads TGTGCCATCAGTGTTGGCCTAAACAGGGGAAGGGGCGGCTACACCTTC.

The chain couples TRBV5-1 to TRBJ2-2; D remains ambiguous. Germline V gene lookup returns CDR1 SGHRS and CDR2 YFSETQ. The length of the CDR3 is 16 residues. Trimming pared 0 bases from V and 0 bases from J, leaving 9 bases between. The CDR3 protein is CASSLDWSANTGELFF. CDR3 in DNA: TGCGCCAGCAGCTTGGATTGGAGCGCGAACACCGGGGAGCTGTTTTTT.

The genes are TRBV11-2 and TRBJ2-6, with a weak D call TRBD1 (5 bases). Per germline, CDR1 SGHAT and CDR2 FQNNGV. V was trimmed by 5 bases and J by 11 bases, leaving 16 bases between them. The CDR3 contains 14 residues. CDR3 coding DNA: TGTGCCAGCAGCCTGGGGCAGGGCCCAGACGTCCTGACTTTC. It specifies CASSLGQGPDVLTF.

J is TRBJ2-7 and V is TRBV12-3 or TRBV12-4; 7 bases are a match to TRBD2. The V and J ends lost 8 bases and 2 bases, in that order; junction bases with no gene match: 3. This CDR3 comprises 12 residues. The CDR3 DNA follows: TGTGCCAGCGCGCGGGGGACCTACGAGCAGTACTTC. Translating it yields CASARGTYEQYF.

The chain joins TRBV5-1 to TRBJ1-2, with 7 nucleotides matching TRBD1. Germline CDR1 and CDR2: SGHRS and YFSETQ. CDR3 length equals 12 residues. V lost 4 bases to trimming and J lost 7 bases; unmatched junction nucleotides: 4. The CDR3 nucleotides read TGCGCCAGCAGCCTTAACAGGGGTGGCTACACCTTC. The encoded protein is CASSLNRGGYTF.

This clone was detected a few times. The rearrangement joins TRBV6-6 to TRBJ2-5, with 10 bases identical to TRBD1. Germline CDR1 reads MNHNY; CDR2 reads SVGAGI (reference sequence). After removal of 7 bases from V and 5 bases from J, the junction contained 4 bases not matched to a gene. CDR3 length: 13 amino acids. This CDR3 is CASKTGGAETQYF. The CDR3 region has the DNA TGTGCCAGCAAGACAGGGGGCGCTGAGACCCAGTACTTC.

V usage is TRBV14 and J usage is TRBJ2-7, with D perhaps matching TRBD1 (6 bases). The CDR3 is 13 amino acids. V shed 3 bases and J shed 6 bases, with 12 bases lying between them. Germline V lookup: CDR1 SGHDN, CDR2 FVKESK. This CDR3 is CASSQTGVAEQYF. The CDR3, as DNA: TGTGCCAGCAGCCAGACAGGAGTCGCCGAGCAGTACTTC.

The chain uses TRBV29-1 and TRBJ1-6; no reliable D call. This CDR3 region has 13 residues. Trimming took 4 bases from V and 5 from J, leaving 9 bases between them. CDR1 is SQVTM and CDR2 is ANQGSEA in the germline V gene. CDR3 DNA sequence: TGCAGCGTTGGAGGTGTGGATAATTCACCCCTCCACTTT. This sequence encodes CSVGGVDNSPLHF.

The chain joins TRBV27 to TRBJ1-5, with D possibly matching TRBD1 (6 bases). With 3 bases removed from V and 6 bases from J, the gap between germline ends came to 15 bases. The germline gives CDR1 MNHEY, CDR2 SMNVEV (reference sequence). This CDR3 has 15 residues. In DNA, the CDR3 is TGTGCCAGCAGTTTTAACAGGGAGGGAAGTCAGCCCCAGCATTTT. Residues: CASSFNREGSQPQHF.

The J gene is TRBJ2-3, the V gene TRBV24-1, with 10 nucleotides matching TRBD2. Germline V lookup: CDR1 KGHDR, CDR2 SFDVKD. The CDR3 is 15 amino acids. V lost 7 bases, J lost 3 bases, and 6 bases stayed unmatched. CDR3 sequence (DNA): TGTGCCACCAGCCTAGCGGGAGTCGGAACAGATACGCAGTATTTT. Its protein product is CATSLAGVGTDTQYF.

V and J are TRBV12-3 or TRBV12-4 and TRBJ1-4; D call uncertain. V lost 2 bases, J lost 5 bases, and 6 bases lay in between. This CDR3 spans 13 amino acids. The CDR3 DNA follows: TGTGCCAGCAGTTTATTGGAGAATGAAAAACTGTTTTTT. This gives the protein CASSLLENEKLFF.

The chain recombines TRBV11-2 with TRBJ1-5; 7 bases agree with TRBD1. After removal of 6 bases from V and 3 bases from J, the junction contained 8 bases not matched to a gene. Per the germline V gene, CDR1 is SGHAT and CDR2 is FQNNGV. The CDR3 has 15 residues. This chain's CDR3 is CASSVSGTDNQPQHF. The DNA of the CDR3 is TGTGCCAGCAGTGTATCCGGGACAGACAATCAGCCCCAGCATTTT.

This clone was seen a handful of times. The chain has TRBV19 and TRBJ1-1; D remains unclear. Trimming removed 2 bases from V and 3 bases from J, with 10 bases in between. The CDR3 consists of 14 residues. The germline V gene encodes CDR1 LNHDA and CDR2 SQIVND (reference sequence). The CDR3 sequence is CASSISWEHTEAFF. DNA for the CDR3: TGTGCCAGTAGTATAAGCTGGGAGCACACTGAAGCTTTCTTT.

CDR3 in DNA: TGTGCCAGCAGCTTACAACAAATCTATGGCTACACCTTC. Its translation is CASSLQQIYGYTF. The chain is built from TRBV5-6 and TRBJ1-2; no firm D call. Trimming pared 2 bases from V and 4 bases from J, leaving 9 bases between. CDR1 and CDR2 from the germline V gene are SGHDT and YYEEEE. This CDR3 is 13 amino acids long.

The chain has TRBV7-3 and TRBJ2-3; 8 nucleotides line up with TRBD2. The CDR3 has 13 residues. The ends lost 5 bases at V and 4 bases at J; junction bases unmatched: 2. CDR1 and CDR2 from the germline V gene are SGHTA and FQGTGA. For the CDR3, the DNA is TGTGCCAGCAGCCCGGGAGGGGCAGATACGCAGTATTTT. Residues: CASSPGGADTQYF.

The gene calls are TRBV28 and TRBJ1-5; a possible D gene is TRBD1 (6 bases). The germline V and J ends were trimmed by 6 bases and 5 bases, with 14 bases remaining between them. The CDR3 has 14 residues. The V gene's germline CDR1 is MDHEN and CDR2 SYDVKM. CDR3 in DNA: TGTGCCAGCAGAGCCCACAGGGACCATCAGCCCCAGCATTTT. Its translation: CASRAHRDHQPQHF. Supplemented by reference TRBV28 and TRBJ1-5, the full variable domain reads DVKVTQSSRYLVKRTGEKVFLECVQDMDHENMFWYRQDPGLGLRLIYFSYDVKMKEKGDIPEGYSVSREKKERFSLILESASTNQTSMYLCASRAHRDHQPQHFGDGTRLSIL.

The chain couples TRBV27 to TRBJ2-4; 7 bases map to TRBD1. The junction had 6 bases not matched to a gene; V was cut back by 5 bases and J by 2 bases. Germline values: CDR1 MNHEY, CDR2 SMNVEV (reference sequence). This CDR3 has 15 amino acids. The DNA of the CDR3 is TGTGCCAGCAGTCCTGACAGGGCGACCAAAAACATTCAGTACTTC. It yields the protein CASSPDRATKNIQYF.

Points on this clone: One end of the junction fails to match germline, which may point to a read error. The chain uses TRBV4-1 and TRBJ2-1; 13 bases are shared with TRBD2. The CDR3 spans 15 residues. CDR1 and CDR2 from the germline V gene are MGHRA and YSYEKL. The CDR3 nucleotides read TGCGCCAGCAGCCCACTAGCGGGAGGGGCCAATGTGCAGTTCTTC. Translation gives CASSPLAGGANVQFF.

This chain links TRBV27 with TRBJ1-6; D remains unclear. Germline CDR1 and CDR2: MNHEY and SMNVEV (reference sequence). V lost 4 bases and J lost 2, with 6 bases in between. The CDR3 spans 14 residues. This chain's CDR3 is CASSSVAYNSPLHF. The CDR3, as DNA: TGTGCCAGCAGTTCTGTTGCCTATAATTCACCCCTCCACTTT.

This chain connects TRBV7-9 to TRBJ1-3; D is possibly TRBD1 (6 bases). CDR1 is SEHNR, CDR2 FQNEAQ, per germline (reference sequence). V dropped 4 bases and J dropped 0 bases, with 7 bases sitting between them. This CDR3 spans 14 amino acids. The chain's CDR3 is CASSSGVSGNTIYF. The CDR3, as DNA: TGTGCCAGCAGCTCAGGGGTCTCTGGAAACACCATATATTTT. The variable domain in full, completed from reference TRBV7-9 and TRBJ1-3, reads DTGVSQNPRHKITKRGQNVTFRCDPISEHNRLYWYRQTLGQGPEFLTYFQNEAQLEKSRLLSDRFSAERPKGSFSTLEIQRTEQGDSAMYLCASSSGVSGNTIYFGEGSWLTVV.